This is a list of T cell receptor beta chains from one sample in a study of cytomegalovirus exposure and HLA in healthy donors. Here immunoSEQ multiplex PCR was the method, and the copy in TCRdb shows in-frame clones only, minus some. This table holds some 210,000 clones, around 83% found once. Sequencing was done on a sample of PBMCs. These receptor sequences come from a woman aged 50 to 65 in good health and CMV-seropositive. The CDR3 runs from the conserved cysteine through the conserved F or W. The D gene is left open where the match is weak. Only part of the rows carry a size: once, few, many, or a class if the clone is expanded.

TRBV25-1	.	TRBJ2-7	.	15	CASSRHGRGYNEQYF	TGTGCCAGCAGTAGACATGGGAGGGGGTATAACGAGCAGTACTTC
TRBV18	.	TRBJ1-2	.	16	CASSPKLQGVGYGYTF	TGTGCCAGCTCACCAAAACTACAGGGCGTTGGGTATGGCTACACCTTC
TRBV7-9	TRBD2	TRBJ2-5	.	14	CASSLTSGTPSRYF	TGTGCCAGCAGCTTAACTAGCGGAACCCCATCACGGTACTTC
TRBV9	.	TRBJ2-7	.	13	CASSVGGRGEQYF	TGTGCCAGCAGCGTAGGGGGGCGCGGTGAGCAGTACTTC
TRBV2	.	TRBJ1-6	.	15	CASSEFGTYNSPLHF	TGTGCCAGCAGTGAATTCGGGACTTATAATTCACCCCTCCACTTT
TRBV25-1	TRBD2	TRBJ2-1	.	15	CASTPGQRGNNEQFF	TGTGCCAGCACCCCCGGGCAGCGGGGGAACAATGAGCAGTTCTTC
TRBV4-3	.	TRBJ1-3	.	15	CASSQDLSFGNTIYF	TGCGCCAGCAGCCAAGACTTGAGTTTTGGAAACACCATATATTTT
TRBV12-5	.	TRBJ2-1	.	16	CASGPWRGTAYNEQFF	TGTGCTAGTGGTCCATGGAGGGGAACGGCCTACAATGAGCAGTTCTTC
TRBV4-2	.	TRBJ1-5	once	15	CASSQGVEGYQPQHF	TGTGCCAGCAGCCAAGGGGTGGAGGGGTATCAGCCCCAGCATTTT
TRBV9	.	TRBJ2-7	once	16	CASSALAGEATYEQYF	TGTGCCAGCAGCGCCCTCGCCGGGGAGGCTACCTACGAGCAGTACTTC
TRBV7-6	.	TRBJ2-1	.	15	CASTNTGIGINEQFF	TGTGCCAGCACAAACACAGGGATCGGAATCAATGAGCAGTTCTTC
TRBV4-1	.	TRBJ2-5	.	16	CASSQNTGNLQETQYF	TGCGCCAGCAGCCAAAATACAGGGAATTTACAAGAGACCCAGTACTTC
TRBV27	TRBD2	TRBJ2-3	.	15	CASSPRTSGADTQYF	TGTGCCAGCAGTCCCCGGACTAGCGGGGCAGATACGCAGTATTTT
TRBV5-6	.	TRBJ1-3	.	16	CASTLLSGGSGNTIYF	TGTGCCAGCACTTTGCTATCGGGGGGATCTGGAAACACCATATATTTT
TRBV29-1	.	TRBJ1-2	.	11	CSVDGTDGYTF	TGCAGCGTTGACGGTACGGATGGCTACACCTTC
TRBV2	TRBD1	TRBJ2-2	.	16	CASSEQSGGRAGELFF	TGTGCCAGCAGTGAACAGTCAGGGGGCCGAGCCGGGGAGCTGTTTTTT
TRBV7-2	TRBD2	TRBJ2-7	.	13	CASSLASGGAKYF	TGTGCCAGCAGCTTGGCTAGCGGGGGGGCAAAGTACTTC
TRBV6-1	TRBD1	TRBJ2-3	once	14	CASSEQGAADTQYF	TGTGCCAGCAGTGAGCAGGGGGCCGCAGATACGCAGTATTTT
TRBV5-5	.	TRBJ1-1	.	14	CASSLWRGNTEAFF	TGTGCCAGCAGCTTGTGGCGAGGAAACACTGAAGCTTTCTTT
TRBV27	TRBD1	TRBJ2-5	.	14	CASSPHRGEKTQYF	TGTGCCAGCAGTCCGCACAGGGGAGAAAAGACCCAGTACTTC
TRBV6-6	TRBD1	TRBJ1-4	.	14	CASSRTGEGEKLFF	TGTGCCAGCAGCCGGACAGGGGAGGGTGAAAAACTGTTTTTT
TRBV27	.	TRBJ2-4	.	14	CASKAGGSKNIQYF	TGTGCCAGCAAGGCAGGGGGGTCCAAAAACATTCAGTACTTC
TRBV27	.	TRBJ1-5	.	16	CASSLSTRAGNQPQHF	TGTGCCAGCAGTTTATCCACCAGGGCGGGCAATCAGCCCCAGCATTTT
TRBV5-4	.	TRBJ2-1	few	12	CASSGSKHEQFF	TGTGCCAGTTCAGGGTCAAAGCATGAGCAGTTCTTC
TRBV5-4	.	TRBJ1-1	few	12	CASSSFYTEAFF	TGTGCCAGCAGTTCTTTCTACACTGAAGCTTTCTTT
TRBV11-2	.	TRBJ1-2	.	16	CASSLDPGAANYGYTF	TGTGCCAGCAGCTTAGATCCAGGGGCGGCTAACTATGGCTACACCTTC
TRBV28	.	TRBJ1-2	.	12	CASRQGGVAYTF	TGTGCCAGCAGACAGGGTGGGGTAGCCTACACCTTC
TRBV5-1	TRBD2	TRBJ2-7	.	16	CASSLPRGGGGDEQYF	TGCGCCAGCAGCTTGCCAAGAGGTGGTGGGGGGGACGAGCAGTACTTC
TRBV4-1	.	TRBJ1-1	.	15	CASSQDLRGTRRAFF	TGCGCCAGCAGCCAAGACCTCCGGGGAACACGGAGGGCTTTCTTT
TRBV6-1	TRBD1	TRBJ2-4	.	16	CASSERTGGAKNIQYF	TGTGCCAGCAGTGAAAGGACAGGGGGGGCCAAAAACATTCAGTACTTC
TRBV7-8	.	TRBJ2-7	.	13	CASSKQTEYEQYF	TGTGCCAGCAGCAAACAGACAGAATACGAGCAGTACTTC
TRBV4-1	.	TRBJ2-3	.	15	CASSQDPPSSDTQYF	TGCGCCAGCAGCCAAGATCCCCCTAGCAGTGATACGCAGTATTTT
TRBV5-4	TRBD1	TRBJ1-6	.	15	CASTETGRRNSPLHF	TGTGCCAGCACCGAGACAGGGCGTAGGAATTCACCCCTCCACTTT